Following are 22 T cell receptor beta chains from one sample sequenced in a study of blood T cell repertoires in COVID-19. Profiling relied on immunoSEQ multiplex PCR, and the TCRdb table lists in-frame clones only, not all of them. The sample includes approximately 220,000 clones, roughly 80% of them seen just once. What was sequenced was PBMCs or T cells enriched from blood (not recorded which). These receptor sequences come from a woman between 50 and 59 years old who had been exposed to COVID-19.

The rearrangement joins TRBV11-2 to TRBJ1-4, with 9 nucleotides matching TRBD1. This CDR3 region has 14 residues. Trimming cost V 4 bases and J 8 bases; bases outside gene matches: 5. Germline lookup yields CDR1 SGHAT and CDR2 FQNNGV. Here the CDR3 DNA reads TGTGCCAGCAGCTGGGACAGGGTGGGGGAAAAACTGTTTTTT. This encodes CASSWDRVGEKLFF.

The rearrangement uses TRBV18 and TRBJ2-7; TRBD1 agrees at 10 bases. The CDR3 consists of 14 residues. Trimming cost V 3 bases and J 2 bases; bases outside gene matches: 1. Per germline, CDR1 KGHSH and CDR2 LQKENI. In DNA, the CDR3 is TGTGCCAGCTCACCGGGACAGGGGACCTACGAGCAGTACTTC. Translation gives CASSPGQGTYEQYF.

The rearrangement links TRBV10-3 to TRBJ1-1, with 9 bases lining up with TRBD1. The V segment lost 3 bases and the J segment 6 bases; nucleotides outside the gene matches: 5. Germline V gene sequence: CDR1 ENHRY, CDR2 SYGVKD. There are 14 residues in the CDR3. This CDR3 is CAISEGQGSPEAFF. The CDR3 nucleotides read TGTGCCATCAGTGAAGGACAGGGGAGCCCTGAAGCTTTCTTT.

This clone was observed a few times. This chain uses TRBV2 with TRBJ1-4; D uncertain. There are 14 residues in the CDR3. Trimming pared 6 bases from V and 8 bases from J, leaving 16 bases between. The germline CDR1 and CDR2 sequences are SNHLY and FYNNEI. This CDR3 is CASRPDRGPEKLFF. The CDR3 coding sequence is TGTGCCAGCAGGCCGGACCGCGGGCCAGAAAAACTGTTTTTT. The whole variable domain, filled in from reference TRBV2 and TRBJ1-4, reads EPEVTQTPSHQVTQMGQEVILRCVPISNHLYFYWYRQILGQKVEFLVSFYNNEISEKSEIFDDQFSVERPDGSNFTLKIRSTKLEDSAMYFCASRPDRGPEKLFFGSGTQLSVL.

For this clone: Other DNA sequences from this sample encode an identical CDR3 as well. The genes are TRBV10-3 and TRBJ2-7; TRBD1 might be the D (5 bases). Trimming cost V 5 bases and J 3 bases, with 8 bases left between them. CDR1 ENHRY and CDR2 SYGVKD come from the germline V gene. The CDR3 spans 12 residues. CDR3 loop: CAISLDSYEQYF. CDR3 DNA: TGTGCCATCAGTTTAGACAGCTACGAGCAGTACTTC.

The rearrangement links TRBV7-8 to TRBJ1-3; D remains unclear. Germline CDR1 is SGHVS and CDR2 is FQNEAQ. Deletions cut 2 bases from V and 0 bases from J, with 8 bases between. The CDR3 length is 15 residues. Written as DNA, the CDR3 is TGTGCCAGCAGCTTATCCGGTATCTCTGGAAACACCATATATTTT. It codes for CASSLSGISGNTIYF.

The rearrangement joins TRBV29-1 to TRBJ1-2; tentative D call: TRBD1 (5 bases). V lost 5 bases, J lost 4 bases, and 11 bases lay in between. Germline lookup yields CDR1 SQVTM and CDR2 ANQGSEA. This CDR3 has 12 residues. CDR3 sequence reads: CSVSGGSYGYTF. The CDR3 nucleotides are TGCAGCGTTTCGGGGGGAAGCTATGGCTACACCTTC.

CDR3 sequence reads: CASSLDQGHDYEQYF. CDR3 nucleotides: TGTGCCAGCAGCTTAGATCAGGGCCACGACTACGAGCAGTACTTC. V usage is TRBV11-2 and J usage is TRBJ2-7; perhaps TRBD1 as D (5 bases). Germline V gives CDR1 SGHAT, CDR2 FQNNGV. The ends were cut back, 0 bases at V and 3 bases at J, with 12 bases in the middle. The CDR3 loop spans 15 amino acids.

The V gene is TRBV2, the J gene TRBJ1-1; perhaps TRBD1 as D (6 bases). V lost 6 bases and J 5 bases, leaving 16 bases between the germline ends. The CDR3 runs to 14 residues. Germline V gives CDR1 SNHLY, CDR2 FYNNEI. In DNA form, the CDR3 reads TGTGCCAGCAGCGTGGACAGAAGTAGGACTGAAGCTTTCTTT. Protein product: CASSVDRSRTEAFF.

The genes are TRBV10-3 and TRBJ1-2; 7 nucleotides align to TRBD1. This CDR3 is 12 amino acids long. V lost 6 bases to trimming and J lost 6 bases; unmatched junction nucleotides: 4. CDR1 is ENHRY and CDR2 is SYGVKD in the germline V gene. The CDR3 DNA sequence: TGTGCCATCAGCCGACAGGGAAATGGCTACACCTTC. Protein sequence: CAISRQGNGYTF.

The table lists this clone with a count of one. The chain uses TRBV5-1 and TRBJ2-2; 8 nucleotides agree with TRBD2. Germline V gene lookup returns CDR1 SGHRS and CDR2 YFSETQ. The ends lost 3 bases at V and 7 bases at J; junction bases unmatched: 8. This CDR3 comprises 15 residues. In nucleotides, the CDR3 is TGCGCCAGCAGCTCTGGACTAGCCGGGAGCGGGGAGCTGTTTTTT. Its protein is CASSSGLAGSGELFF. Full variable domain (rest looked up from reference TRBV5-1 and TRBJ2-2): KAGVTQTPRYLIKTRGQQVTLSCSPISGHRSVSWYQQTPGQGLQFLFEYFSETQRNKGNFPGRFSGRQFSNSRSEMNVSTLELGDSALYLCASSSGLAGSGELFFGEGSRLTVL.

V gene TRBV5-4 combines with J gene TRBJ2-3, with 10 bases matching TRBD2. J lost 5 bases, V lost 3 bases, and 18 bases had no gene match. Germline V gene sequence: CDR1 SGHNT, CDR2 YYREEE (reference sequence). The CDR3 loop spans 19 amino acids. The CDR3 nucleotides read TGTGCCAGCAGCTCCCCGGGTAGCGGGGGGACGGGGTTGGGAGATACGCAGTATTTT. It is translated as CASSSPGSGGTGLGDTQYF.

This chain joins TRBV6-6 and TRBJ2-2; possibly TRBD2 for D (6 bases). Trimming removed 3 bases from V and 5 bases from J, with 16 bases in between. This CDR3 region has 16 residues. Per the germline V gene, CDR1 is MNHNY and CDR2 is SVGAGI (reference sequence). CDR3 in amino acids: CASSYFLPGRTGELFF. The CDR3 coding sequence is TGTGCCAGCAGTTATTTTCTTCCCGGGAGAACCGGGGAGCTGTTTTTT.

V and J are TRBV7-2 and TRBJ2-1; possible D gene TRBD1, 6 bases. V shed 6 bases and J shed 6 bases, with 24 bases lying between them. The CDR3 covers 17 residues. Per germline, CDR1 SGHTA and CDR2 FQGNSA. The CDR3 here is CASRYPLQGDGGNEQFF. The CDR3 region has the DNA TGTGCCAGCAGGTATCCTCTACAGGGAGATGGGGGCAATGAGCAGTTCTTC. Full variable domain (missing parts from reference TRBV7-2 and TRBJ2-1): GAGVSQSPSNKVTEKGKDVELRCDPISGHTALYWYRQSLGQGLEFLIYFQGNSAPDKSGLPSDRFSAERTGGSVSTLTIQRTQQEDSAVYLCASRYPLQGDGGNEQFFGPGTRLTVL.

The chain carries TRBV3-1 (or the pseudogene TRBV3-2) and TRBJ2-5; 11 bases fit TRBD2. The CDR3 runs to 18 residues. Germline V gene data show CDR1 as LGHDT and CDR2 as YNNKEL (reference sequence). Unmatched junction bases numbered 8, after V lost 0 bases and J lost 2 bases. Written as DNA, the CDR3 is TGTGCCAGCAGCCAAGATTATCTAGCTAGCGGGGGGCAAGAGACCCAGTACTTC. Its translation is CASSQDYLASGGQETQYF.

CDR3 loop: CASSLVGSGEAFF. The CDR3 nucleotides are TGTGCCAGCAGTTTAGTCGGGTCGGGAGAAGCTTTCTTT. This chain links TRBV28 with TRBJ1-1; no definite D call. Trimming left V 2 bases short and J 8 bases short, with 12 bases between. This CDR3 spans 13 amino acids. The germline CDR1 and CDR2 sequences are MDHEN and SYDVKM.

The chain links TRBV7-2 to TRBJ1-1, with a possible D match to TRBD1 (5 bases). The germline gives CDR1 SGHTA, CDR2 FQGNSA. This CDR3 spans 15 amino acids. The V end lost 5 bases, the J end lost 3 bases, and 16 bases lay between the germline ends. The CDR3 spells CASSVNRGVDTEAFF. Here the CDR3 DNA reads TGTGCCAGCAGCGTAAACCGGGGGGTTGACACTGAAGCTTTCTTT.

The chain uses TRBV9 and TRBJ1-1; a possible D gene is TRBD1 (5 bases). CDR1 and CDR2 (germline): SGDLS, YYNGEE. The CDR3 has 11 residues. Trimming removed 3 bases at V and 10 bases at J, with 10 bases between. The CDR3 DNA follows: TGTGCCAGCAGCGGTTCAAGGGGAGCTTTCTTT. This codes for CASSGSRGAFF.

This rearrangement joins TRBV5-1 to TRBJ2-1; TRBD1 might be the D (6 bases). Trimming left V 1 base short and J 5 bases short, with 13 bases between. The CDR3 runs 15 residues. The germline V gene encodes CDR1 SGHRS and CDR2 YFSETQ. CDR3 DNA: TGCGCCAGCAGCTTGCTGGTTGGACAGAACAATGAGCAGTTCTTC. It encodes CASSLLVGQNNEQFF. Using reference TRBV5-1 and TRBJ2-1 for the parts outside the CDR3, the full variable domain is KAGVTQTPRYLIKTRGQQVTLSCSPISGHRSVSWYQQTPGQGLQFLFEYFSETQRNKGNFPGRFSGRQFSNSRSEMNVSTLELGDSALYLCASSLLVGQNNEQFFGPGTRLTVL.

A note on this clone: The germline gene is not matched at one end of the junction; a read error may be the cause. The V call is TRBV29-1, the J call TRBJ2-5; 11 nucleotides agree with TRBD1. Germline V gene lookup returns CDR1 SQVTM and CDR2 ANQGSEA. The CDR3 is made up of 10 amino acids. The CDR3 DNA is TGCAGCGTCACCCCGGGACAGGGGGACTTC. It translates to CSVTPGQGDF.

This sequence joins TRBV27 and TRBJ2-2; TRBD1 might be the D (6 bases). Trimming took off 5 bases at V and 3 bases at J, with 13 bases between the two ends. The CDR3 runs to 15 residues. Germline CDR1 reads MNHEY; CDR2 reads SMNVEV (reference sequence). In DNA form, the CDR3 reads TGTGCCAGCAGTCAGGGACACGCTGACACCGGGGAGCTGTTTTTT. This encodes CASSQGHADTGELFF.

This chain uses TRBV3-1 (or the pseudogene TRBV3-2) with TRBJ1-1; D call uncertain. From germline, CDR1 is LGHDT and CDR2 YNNKEL (reference sequence). The V gene lost 3 bases and the J gene lost 8 bases, with 10 bases spanning the gap. The CDR3 is made up of 12 amino acids. CDR3 sequence (DNA): TGTGCCAGCAGCCAGGCAACGCAAGAAGCTTTCTTT. Its protein product is CASSQATQEAFF.